This T cell receptor beta chain was profiled in a study of T cells in Graves' hyperthyroidism and ophthalmopathy. Study-level background: Peripheral blood was acquired at first diagnosis, ahead of any therapy whatsoever. Study-wide findings and caveats: Before onset, ophthalmopathy was predicted by the model a median about six months earlier.

At least ten counts were recorded for this clonotype. Antigen: not known. Authors of the study amplified TCR beta CDR3 regions from RNA transcripts. Carried out on the TCR CDR3, a first-round RT-PCR used the HTBI primer set. MiXCR was run by TCRdb on the multiplex PCR reads, yielding one entry per CDR3 protein. This sample carries about 520,000 distinct CDR3 sequences, approximately 24% of them seen once, and the ten largest clones take 11%. Patients were excluded for uncontrolled infection, other autoimmune disease, pregnancy or lactation. V dropped 10 bases and J dropped 4; count of bases not matched to a gene: 5. Germline loops: CDR1 MNHEY, CDR2 SVGAGI. The CDR3 is 13 amino acids.

The sample was blood. The chain carries TRBV6-5 and TRBJ1-3; 9 nucleotides agree with TRBD1. The TCR originated in a woman aged 25-40 years with Graves' ophthalmopathy. DNA of the CDR3: TGTGCCACCTCGGACAGGGGAGGAAACACCATATATTTT. It yields the protein CATSDRGGNTIYF.